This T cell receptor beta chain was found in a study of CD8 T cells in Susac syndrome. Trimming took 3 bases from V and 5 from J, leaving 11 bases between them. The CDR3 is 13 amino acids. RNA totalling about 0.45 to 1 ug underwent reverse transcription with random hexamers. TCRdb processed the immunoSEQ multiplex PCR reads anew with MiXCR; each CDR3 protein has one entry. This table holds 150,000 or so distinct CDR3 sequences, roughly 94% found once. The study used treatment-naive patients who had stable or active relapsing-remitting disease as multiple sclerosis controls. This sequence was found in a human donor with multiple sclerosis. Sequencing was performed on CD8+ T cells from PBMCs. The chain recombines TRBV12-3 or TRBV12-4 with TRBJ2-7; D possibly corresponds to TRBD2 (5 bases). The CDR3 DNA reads TGTGCCAGCAGTTTCCAGGAGACTAACGAGCAGTACTTC. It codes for CASSFQETNEQYF.